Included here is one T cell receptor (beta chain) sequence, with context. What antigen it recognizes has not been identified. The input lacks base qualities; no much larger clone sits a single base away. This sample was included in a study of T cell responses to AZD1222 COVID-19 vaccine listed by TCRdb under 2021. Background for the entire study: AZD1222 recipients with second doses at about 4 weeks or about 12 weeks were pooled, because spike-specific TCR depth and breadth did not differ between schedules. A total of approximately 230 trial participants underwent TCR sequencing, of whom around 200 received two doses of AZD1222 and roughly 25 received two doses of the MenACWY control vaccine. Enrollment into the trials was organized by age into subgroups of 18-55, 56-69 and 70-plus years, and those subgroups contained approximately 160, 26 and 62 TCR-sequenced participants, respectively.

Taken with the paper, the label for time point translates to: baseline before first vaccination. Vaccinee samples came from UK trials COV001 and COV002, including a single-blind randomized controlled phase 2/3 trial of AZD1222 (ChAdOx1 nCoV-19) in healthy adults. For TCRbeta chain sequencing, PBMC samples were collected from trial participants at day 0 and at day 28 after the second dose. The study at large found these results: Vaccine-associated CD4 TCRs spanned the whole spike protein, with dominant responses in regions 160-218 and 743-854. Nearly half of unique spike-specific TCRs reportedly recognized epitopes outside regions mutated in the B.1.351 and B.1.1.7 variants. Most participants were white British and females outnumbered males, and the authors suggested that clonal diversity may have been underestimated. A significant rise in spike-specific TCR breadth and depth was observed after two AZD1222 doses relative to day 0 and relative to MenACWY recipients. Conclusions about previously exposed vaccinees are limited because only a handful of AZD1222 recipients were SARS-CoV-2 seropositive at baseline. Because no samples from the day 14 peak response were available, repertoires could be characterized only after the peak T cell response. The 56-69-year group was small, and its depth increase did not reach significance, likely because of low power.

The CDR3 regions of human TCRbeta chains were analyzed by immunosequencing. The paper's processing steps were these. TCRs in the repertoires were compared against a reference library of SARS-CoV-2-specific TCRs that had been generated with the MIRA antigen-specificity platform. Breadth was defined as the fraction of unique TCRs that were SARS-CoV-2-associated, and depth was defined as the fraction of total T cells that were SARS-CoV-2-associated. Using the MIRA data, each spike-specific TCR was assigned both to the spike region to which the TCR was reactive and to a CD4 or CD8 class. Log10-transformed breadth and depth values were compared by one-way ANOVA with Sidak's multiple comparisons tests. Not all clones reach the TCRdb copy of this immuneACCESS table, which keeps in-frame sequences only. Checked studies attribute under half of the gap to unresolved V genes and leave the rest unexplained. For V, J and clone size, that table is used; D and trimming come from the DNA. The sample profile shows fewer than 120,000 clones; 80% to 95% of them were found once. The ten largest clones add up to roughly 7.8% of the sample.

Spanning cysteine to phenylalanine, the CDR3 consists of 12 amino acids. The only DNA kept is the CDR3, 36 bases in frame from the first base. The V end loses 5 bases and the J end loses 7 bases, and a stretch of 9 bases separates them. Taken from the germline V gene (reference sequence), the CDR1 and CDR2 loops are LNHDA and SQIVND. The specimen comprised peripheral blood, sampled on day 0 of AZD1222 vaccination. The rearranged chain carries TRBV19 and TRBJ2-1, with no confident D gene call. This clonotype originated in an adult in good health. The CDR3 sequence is CASSFGMNEQFF. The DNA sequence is TGTGCCAGTAGTTTCGGAATGAATGAGCAGTTCTTC.